The present entry profiles one T cell receptor beta chain with its context. A junction boundary mismatches the germline segment, possibly from a read error. RNA, at roughly 0.5 to 1 ug, was reverse transcribed with random hexamers. The authors amplified TCR beta CDR3 across 54 Vbeta and 13 Jbeta using immunoSEQ multiplex PCR. TCRdb processed the immunoSEQ multiplex PCR reads anew with MiXCR; each CDR3 protein has one entry. The sample lists about 160,000 distinct CDR3 sequences, 85% to 95% occurring once. The sample comes from a study of CD8 T cells in Susac syndrome. The T cells that were sequenced for TCR beta were CD8+ and CD4+ cells from blood. TEMRA cells underwent FACS enrichment and CD8+ and CD4+ T cells underwent negative isolation. This CDR3 region has 11 residues. Germline V CDR1 and CDR2: DFQATT, SNEGSKA (reference sequence).

This receptor was obtained from a human donor in good health. The J gene is TRBJ1-1, the V gene TRBV20-1; D not resolved. Sequencing was carried out using CD4+ T cells from PBMCs. The CDR3 nucleotides are TGCAGTGCTAAGGGAAACACTGAAGTTTTCTTT. Translation gives CSAKGNTEVFF.